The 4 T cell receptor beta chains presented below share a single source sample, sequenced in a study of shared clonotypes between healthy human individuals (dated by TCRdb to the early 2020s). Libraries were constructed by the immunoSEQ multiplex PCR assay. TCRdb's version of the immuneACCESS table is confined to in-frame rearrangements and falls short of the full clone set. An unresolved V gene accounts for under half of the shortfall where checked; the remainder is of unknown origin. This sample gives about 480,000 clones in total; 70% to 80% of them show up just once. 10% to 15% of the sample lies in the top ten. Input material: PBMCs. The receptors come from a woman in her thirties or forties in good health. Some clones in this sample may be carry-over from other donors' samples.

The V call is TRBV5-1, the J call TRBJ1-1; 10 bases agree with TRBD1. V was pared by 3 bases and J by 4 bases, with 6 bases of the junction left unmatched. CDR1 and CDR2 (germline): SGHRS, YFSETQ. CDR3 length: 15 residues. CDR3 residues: CASSSRDRGPTEAFF. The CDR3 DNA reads TGCGCCAGCAGCTCACGAGACAGGGGGCCCACTGAAGCTTTCTTT.

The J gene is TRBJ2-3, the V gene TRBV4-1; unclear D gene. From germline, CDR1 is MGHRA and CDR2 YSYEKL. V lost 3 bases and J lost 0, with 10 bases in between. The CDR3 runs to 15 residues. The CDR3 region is CASSQARVSTDTQYF. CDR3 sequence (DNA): TGCGCCAGCAGCCAGGCTCGCGTAAGCACAGATACGCAGTATTTT.

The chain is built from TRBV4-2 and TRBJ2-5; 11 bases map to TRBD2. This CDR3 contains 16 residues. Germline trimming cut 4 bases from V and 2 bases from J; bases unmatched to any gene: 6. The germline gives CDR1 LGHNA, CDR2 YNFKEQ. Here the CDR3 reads CASSRGLAGNQETQYF. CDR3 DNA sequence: TGTGCCAGCAGCCGAGGACTAGCGGGCAATCAAGAGACCCAGTACTTC.

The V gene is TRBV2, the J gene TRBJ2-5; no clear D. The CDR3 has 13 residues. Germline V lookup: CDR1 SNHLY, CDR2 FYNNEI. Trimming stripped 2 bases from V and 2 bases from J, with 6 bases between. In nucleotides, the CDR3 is TGTGCCAGCAGTGAATGGCAGCAAGAGACCCAGTACTTC. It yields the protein CASSEWQQETQYF.